This TCR beta chain originates from a study of blood T cell repertoires in COVID-19. Study-wide background: T cells, B-cell-depleted T cells, or PBMCs supplied cDNA or gDNA.

The trim removed 2 bases at V and 2 bases at J, leaving 9 bases unmatched. The CDR3 has 17 residues. CDR1 is MGHRA and CDR2 is YSYEKL in the germline V gene. Per the original methods: Using reference gene primer amplification, nucleated cell counts were estimated. The assay was immunoSEQ multiplex PCR, and TCRdb's table has in-frame clones only and misses some. D and trimming come from the DNA, and the V and J calls and clone size come from that table. The data show roughly 81,000 clones, around 91% seen once. The clonotype comes from a man between 65 and 85 years old with active or convalescent COVID-19. The rearrangement links TRBV4-1 to TRBJ2-3; 8 bases line up with TRBD2. The source material was peripheral blood. DNA for the CDR3: TGCGCCAGCAGCCAAAGAAGCGGGGGCCTAACCACAGATACGCAGTATTTT. Translation gives CASSQRSGGLTTDTQYF.